This is a list of T cell receptor beta chains from one sample in a study of tumor and adjacent non-tumor tissue in lung cancer. TCRdb used MiXCR to reprocess the multiplex PCR reads, holding one entry per CDR3 protein. The sample has 100,000 to 120,000 distinct CDR3 sequences; 84% are singletons. Sequencing was performed on lung tumor tissue. These receptors were collected from a man between 65 and 79 years old with non-small cell lung cancer. The conserved cysteine and the conserved F or W are not part of the CDR3 here.

TRBV6-2/TRBV6-3,TRBJ2-5,ASSPLGQGVRETQY
TRBV29-1,TRBJ2-3,RTRREFGTDTQY
TRBV11-2,TRBJ2-3,ASSLGGLALTDIQY
TRBV6-2/TRBV6-3,TRBJ1-2,ASSNSGGVNGYI
TRBV29-1,TRBJ1-2,SVEENNYGYT
TRBV11-2,TRBJ1-1,VSSLPGTRTTEAF
TRBV6-2/TRBV6-3,TRBJ2-1,ASCSGLGNTNEQF
TRBV28,TRBJ2-7,ASKGIKTGGYVQY
TRBV5-6,TRBJ2-3,ASSLVGETEYRPDTQY
TRBV11-2,TRBJ2-3,VSSTRMGGSTDTQY
TRBV6-1,TRBJ2-7,ASSDLTLTYGQY
TRBV6-1,TRBJ2-7,ASSDLGTATYEQY
TRBV29-1,TRBJ2-1,SVEGVPYRHYNEQL
TRBV6-5,TRBJ1-2,ARSYSGQGYGYT
TRBV11-3,TRBJ1-4,ASSWTVSSEKLF
TRBV11-3,TRBJ2-5,ASSSGVGRLAETQY
TRBV28,TRBJ1-2,ASSVIFRDGYGYT
TRBV11-2,TRBJ2-2,ASSFPRGGANTGELF
TRBV4-2,TRBJ2-7,ASTPALSRDSYEQY
TRBV11-1,TRBJ1-1,ASSFGRMNTEAF
TRBV5-4,TRBJ2-7,ASSLVALNEQY
TRBV6-1,TRBJ1-1,VRSVGGINTKAF
TRBV6-6,TRBJ1-2,ASNRRSDYGYT
TRBV5-5,TRBJ2-1,ASSMALGASSYNEQF
TRBV28,TRBJ2-5,ARTTDRGKGTRRKTQY
TRBV11-3,TRBJ2-7,ASSLVFYKRY
TRBV4-2,TRBJ2-7,ASSRDYQEQY
TRBV4-1,TRBJ2-4,ASTQVEASNIQY
TRBV29-1,TRBJ2-7,SVSGIAGCGMQY
TRBV7-8,TRBJ2-3,ANSLRTSVSTSTDTQY
TRBV4-1,TRBJ2-5,ASSQDQLSNETQY
TRBV12-3/TRBV12-4,TRBJ1-1,ASSFRDTEIAF
TRBV6-5,TRBJ1-2,ASTLDSEGGYT
TRBV11-2,TRBJ1-1,ASTRAGGDTEAF
TRBV29-1,TRBJ2-3,SVASGIGETDTQY
TRBV28,TRBJ2-5,ASSSLDRGILETQY
TRBV29-1,TRBJ1-5,SVVDLWDGGIGNQPQH
TRBV5-6,TRBJ1-6,ASSSLGDSDNPPLH
TRBV29-1,TRBJ1-4,SVGQGNGEKLF
TRBV6-5,TRBJ2-1,ASSSQSGVAGDRGFEQF
TRBV5-4,TRBJ1-6,ASSCLQGHLNLPLH
TRBV14,TRBJ2-1,VNSTQGPYNEQF
TRBV6-5,TRBJ1-1,ASSTPTRAGVVEAF
TRBV4-1,TRBJ2-3,ASSQDGPRGRGLTDTQY
TRBV6-5,TRBJ1-2,TSSYEQGESGYT
TRBV6-5,TRBJ2-3,ASSYSRVDTQY
TRBV6-4,TRBJ1-2,ANSDTTGTGFLT
TRBV12-3/TRBV12-4,TRBJ2-5,ASGFRDRQETQY